The sequence of this TCR beta chain was determined in a study of cytomegalovirus exposure and HLA in healthy donors. Study-wide results and limits: Being productive about 90% or about 30% of the time was typical of most TCR beta V segments in an earlier analysis. In a later analysis, TCR beta V- and J-gene trimming showed a link to a missense DCLRE1C variant.

Primers: 60 Vbeta forward and 13 Jbeta reverse. The data were produced by immunoSEQ multiplex PCR, yet TCRdb's version contains in-frame clones alone and is incomplete. This sample has about 90,000 clones, with over 60% found just once. Notes on this clone: What it recognizes is unknown.

Looked up from germline, CDR1 is LNHNV and CDR2 is YYDKDF (reference sequence). The CDR3 consists of 15 residues. With 4 bases clipped from V and 2 bases from J, the junction kept 7 bases outside the gene matches. The donors comprised healthy bone marrow donors. The chain couples TRBV15 to TRBJ1-1; TRBD1 aligns across 7 bases. The clonotype comes from a man younger than 45 in good health and CMV-seronegative. Input material: PBMCs. CDR3 region: CATSTRTGANTEAFF. The CDR3 DNA is TGTGCCACCAGCACCCGGACAGGCGCTAACACTGAAGCTTTCTTT.